The clone carrying this T cell receptor beta chain turned up a few times. RNA transcripts served as the template for amplifying TCR beta CDR3 regions. The study used the HTBI primer set for a first-round RT-PCR of the TCR CDR3. From the multiplex PCR reads, TCRdb called clonotypes with MiXCR, one entry per CDR3 protein. The table records hundreds of thousands of distinct CDR3 sequences, just under 20% of them present only once. The source of the sample is a study of T cells in Graves' hyperthyroidism and ophthalmopathy. The germline gives CDR1 SNHLY, CDR2 FYNNEI. With V trimmed by 6 bases and J by 7 bases, 10 bases remained unmatched. The CDR3 spans 15 residues. Thyroid ultrasound and orbital computed tomography, with clinical symptoms and serum thyroxine and TRAb, informed diagnoses.

The chain employs TRBV2 and TRBJ2-1, with TRBD2 matching 9 bases. The sequence was obtained from a man aged 40-49 years with Graves' ophthalmopathy. The specimen was blood. The CDR3 nucleotides read TGTGCCAGCAGGCCTCGCGGGGGGGCGGGGAATGAGCAGTTCTTC. It is translated as CASRPRGGAGNEQFF.